These 32 T cell receptor beta chains share one sample of origin, sequenced in a study of blood T cell repertoires in COVID-19. The data were produced by immunoSEQ multiplex PCR, yet TCRdb's version contains in-frame clones alone and is incomplete. Here the sample spans over 150,000 clones, roughly 87% being singletons. Source material: PBMCs or T cells enriched from blood (not recorded which). The source is a woman aged 25 to 45 who had recovered from COVID-19.

This chain uses TRBV7-2 with TRBJ2-1; D unresolved. V was shortened by 5 bases and J by 7 bases, with 12 bases between the two germline ends. The CDR3 has 13 residues. Germline CDR1 and CDR2: SGHTA and FQGNSA. CDR3 sequence (DNA): TGTGCCAGCAGCAGAAGTACGGTGAATGAGCAGTTCTTC. This codes for CASSRSTVNEQFF.

The chain combines TRBV9 with TRBJ2-7, with unresolved D. V was pared by 0 bases and J by 2 bases, with 9 bases between. There are 14 residues in the CDR3. The germline V gene has CDR1 SGDLS and CDR2 YYNGEE. CDR3 sequence: CASSVGLPTYEQYF. The CDR3 bases are TGTGCCAGCAGCGTAGGTTTGCCTACCTACGAGCAGTACTTC.

V gene TRBV18 combines with J gene TRBJ2-5, with TRBD1 as a possible D gene (5 bases). This CDR3 is 13 amino acids long. Germline values: CDR1 KGHSH, CDR2 LQKENI. V was shortened by 8 bases and J by 3 bases, with 13 bases between the two germline ends. The CDR3 sequence: CASLTGSKETQYF. The CDR3 DNA reads as TGTGCCAGCCTCACAGGCTCCAAAGAGACCCAGTACTTC.

CDR3 amino acids: CASSQQGNQPQHF. The CDR3 nucleotides read TGTGCCAGCAGTCAACAGGGCAATCAGCCCCAGCATTTT. This chain uses TRBV2 with TRBJ1-5; tentative D call: TRBD1 (5 bases). The V and J ends lost 5 bases and 2 bases respectively, with 7 bases between them. Germline CDR1 SNHLY, CDR2 FYNNEI. The CDR3 extends over 13 amino acids. The entire variable domain, with the rest obtained from reference TRBV2 and TRBJ1-5, is as follows: EPEVTQTPSHQVTQMGQEVILRCVPISNHLYFYWYRQILGQKVEFLVSFYNNEISEKSEIFDDQFSVERPDGSNFTLKIRSTKLEDSAMYFCASSQQGNQPQHFGDGTRLSIL.

The V and J genes are TRBV4-3 and TRBJ1-2; D may be TRBD1 (5 bases). V was shortened by 4 bases and J by 2 bases, with 8 bases between the two germline ends. The CDR3 runs 13 residues. CDR1 and CDR2 from the germline V gene are LGHNA and YSLEER. The CDR3 nucleotides read TGCGCCAGCAGCCTTGGACAAAACTATGGCTACACCTTC. Residues: CASSLGQNYGYTF.

The CDR3 nucleotides are TGTGCCATCAGTGGGGGGACAGGGTCTTCCTACGAGCAGTACTTC. Protein sequence: CAISGGTGSSYEQYF. The rearrangement links TRBV10-3 to TRBJ2-7; 9 nucleotides align to TRBD1. Germline trimming cut 4 bases from V and 1 base from J; bases unmatched to any gene: 5. Germline CDR1 is ENHRY and CDR2 is SYGVKD. This CDR3 has 15 amino acids.

The chain employs TRBV7-8 and TRBJ1-2; possible D gene TRBD1, 5 bases. Germline V lookup: CDR1 SGHVS, CDR2 FQNEAQ. The V and J ends lost 8 bases and 4 bases respectively, with 11 bases between them. The CDR3 sequence is 12 residues long. CDR3 DNA: TGTGCCAGCGGGCAGGGAGGCTATGGCTACACCTTC. Translation: CASGQGGYGYTF.

This rearrangement joins TRBV4-3 to TRBJ2-3; D is possibly TRBD1 (5 bases). The germline V and J ends were trimmed by 1 base and 4 bases, with 12 bases remaining between them. The CDR3 runs 15 residues. CDR1 is LGHNA, CDR2 YSLEER, per germline. The CDR3 is CASSQARAGADTQYF. The CDR3 DNA reads as TGCGCCAGCAGCCAAGCCAGGGCCGGAGCAGATACGCAGTATTTT.

This chain connects TRBV7-9 to TRBJ1-4; tentative D call: TRBD1 (6 bases). This CDR3 region has 18 residues. In germline, CDR1 is SEHNR, CDR2 FQNEAQ (reference sequence). V lost 5 bases to trimming and J lost 4 bases, with 23 bases between them. CDR3: CASSHPEDRASYNEKLFF. The CDR3 bases are TGTGCCAGCAGCCACCCTGAGGACAGAGCCTCCTATAATGAAAAACTGTTTTTT.

This chain's CDR3 is CASPPFRVRNQPQHF. CDR3 in DNA: TGCGCCAGCCCACCGTTTCGGGTGCGAAATCAGCCCCAGCATTTT. The rearrangement joins TRBV23-1 to TRBJ1-5; D is unclear. TRBV23-1 carries the ORF label, with uncertain function. The ends were cut back, 8 bases at V and 4 bases at J, with 18 bases in the middle. The CDR3 contains 15 residues.

The gene calls are TRBV25-1 and TRBJ1-4; TRBD1 aligns across 8 bases. With V trimmed by 6 bases and J by 8 bases, 5 bases remained unmatched. The CDR3 covers 13 residues. From germline, CDR1 is MGHDK and CDR2 SYGVNS. The CDR3 sequence: CASRGQGVEKLFF. In DNA, the CDR3 is TGTGCCAGCAGAGGACAGGGAGTAGAAAAACTGTTTTTT.

In this sample, this clone turned up once. V and J are TRBV9 and TRBJ2-2; 7 bases map to TRBD1. Germline trimming cut 5 bases from V and 4 bases from J; bases unmatched to any gene: 5. This CDR3 region has 14 residues. The germline V gene encodes CDR1 SGDLS and CDR2 YYNGEE. The CDR3 DNA reads as TGTGCCAGCAGTGATGACAGGGCCACCGGGGAGCTGTTTTTT. Its translation is CASSDDRATGELFF.

This sequence joins TRBV5-6 and TRBJ1-3; D is uncertain. The ends were cut back, 2 bases at V and 0 bases at J, with 9 bases in the middle. This CDR3 contains 15 residues. The V gene's germline CDR1 is SGHDT and CDR2 YYEEEE. The CDR3 region has the DNA TGTGCCAGCAGCTTCGGGAGGGCCTCTGGAAACACCATATATTTT. Encoded protein: CASSFGRASGNTIYF.

The chain carries TRBV11-3 and TRBJ2-7; D not certain. Trimming removed 5 bases from V and 2 bases from J, with 19 bases in between. Germline values: CDR1 SGHNT, CDR2 YENEEA. This CDR3 comprises 16 residues. CDR3 coding DNA: TGTGCCAGCAGCGACGCACCCCTTAGCTCCCCCTACGAGCAGTACTTC. This gives the protein CASSDAPLSSPYEQYF.

This chain joins TRBV5-4 and TRBJ1-1, with TRBD1 matching over 8 bases. Germline CDR1 reads SGHNT; CDR2 reads YYREEE (reference sequence). With 4 bases clipped from V and 6 bases from J, the junction kept 5 bases outside the gene matches. This CDR3 comprises 13 residues. DNA of the CDR3: TGTGCCAGCAGCCGGACAGGGATAGCTGAAGCTTTCTTT. It translates to CASSRTGIAEAFF.

This chain links TRBV12-5 with TRBJ1-1, with 12 bases that match TRBD1. The germline V gene has CDR1 LGHNT and CDR2 FRNRAP. V shed 3 bases, J shed 5 bases, and the junction held 7 bases outside the gene matches. This CDR3 is built from 16 residues. The CDR3 DNA reads as TGTGCTAGTGGTTTAAACCCGGGACAGGGGGCTACTGAAGCTTTCTTT. Translated: CASGLNPGQGATEAFF.

V gene TRBV7-9 combines with J gene TRBJ2-1; perhaps TRBD1 as D (6 bases). This CDR3 is 11 amino acids long. Germline loops: CDR1 SEHNR, CDR2 FQNEAQ (reference sequence). V was pared by 6 bases and J by 8 bases, with 8 bases between. Here the CDR3 DNA reads TGTGCCAGCAGTTCAGGGGATGAGCAGTTCTTC. Translated, it gives CASSSGDEQFF.

This chain joins TRBV7-2 and TRBJ2-2; TRBD1 aligns across 8 bases. V lost 5 bases and J lost 3; bases outside the gene matches: 5. Germline values: CDR1 SGHTA, CDR2 FQGNSA. There are 15 residues in the CDR3. The CDR3 sequence is CASSRDRSYTGELFF. CDR3 coding DNA: TGTGCCAGCAGCCGGGACAGGTCTTACACCGGGGAGCTGTTTTTT.

The chain joins TRBV5-1 to TRBJ1-4; the D gene is possibly TRBD1 (6 bases). The CDR3 consists of 16 residues. V lost 4 bases and J lost 3, with 16 bases in between. CDR1 and CDR2 (germline): SGHRS, YFSETQ. CDR3 in amino acids: CASSRASTGPNEKLFF. CDR3 in DNA: TGCGCCAGCAGCCGCGCGTCGACAGGTCCTAATGAAAAACTGTTTTTT. The full variable domain, rest sourced from reference TRBV5-1 and TRBJ1-4, is KAGVTQTPRYLIKTRGQQVTLSCSPISGHRSVSWYQQTPGQGLQFLFEYFSETQRNKGNFPGRFSGRQFSNSRSEMNVSTLELGDSALYLCASSRASTGPNEKLFFGSGTQLSVL.

The chain combines TRBV5-1 with TRBJ2-1, with 10 bases lining up with TRBD2. The germline V gene encodes CDR1 SGHRS and CDR2 YFSETQ. The V gene end was trimmed by 4 bases and the J gene end by 7 bases; junction bases not matched to a gene: 8. CDR3 length equals 15 residues. The CDR3 DNA reads as TGCGCCAGCAGCACCTTAGCGGGAGGAGGGAATGAGCAGTTCTTC. This encodes CASSTLAGGGNEQFF.

J is TRBJ1-2 and V is TRBV7-2; the match to TRBD1 covers 11 bases. The junction had 8 bases not matched to a gene; V was cut back by 5 bases and J by 6 bases. CDR1 is SGHTA and CDR2 is FQGNSA in the germline V gene. CDR3 length equals 15 residues. The CDR3: CASSEGQGVWNGYTF. The DNA of the CDR3 is TGTGCCAGCAGCGAGGGACAGGGGGTGTGGAATGGCTACACCTTC.

In its sample, this clone was seen once. J is TRBJ1-1 and V is TRBV5-4; the D is unclear. The V and J ends lost 0 bases and 8 bases respectively, with 14 bases between them. The CDR3 is 14 amino acids. From germline, CDR1 is SGHNT and CDR2 YYREEE (reference sequence). CDR3 amino acids: CASSLGPSAKEAFF. CDR3 DNA sequence: TGTGCCAGCAGCTTGGGGCCGTCCGCAAAGGAAGCTTTCTTT. Full variable domain (outside the CDR3, taken from reference TRBV5-4 and TRBJ1-1): ETGVTQSPTHLIKTRGQQVTLRCSSQSGHNTVSWYQQALGQGPQFIFQYYREEENGRGNFPPRFSGLQFPNYSSELNVNALELDDSALYLCASSLGPSAKEAFFGQGTRLTVV.

The chain recombines TRBV30 with TRBJ2-1; 7 bases agree with TRBD2. With V trimmed by 6 bases and J by 0 bases, 8 bases remained unmatched. Germline CDR1 GTSNPN, CDR2 SVGIG (reference sequence). There are 15 residues in the CDR3. The CDR3 sequence: CACPLGGRSYNEQFF. The CDR3 coding sequence is TGTGCCTGCCCACTGGGAGGGCGCTCCTACAATGAGCAGTTCTTC. The variable domain in full, completed from reference TRBV30 and TRBJ2-1, reads SQTIHQWPATLVQPVGSPLSLECTVEGTSNPNLYWYRQAAGRGLQLLFYSVGIGQISSEVPQNLSASRPQDRQFILSSKKLLLSDSGFYLCACPLGGRSYNEQFFGPGTRLTVL.

This CDR3 reads CASSPDYSNQPQHF. In DNA form, the CDR3 reads TGTGCCAGCAGCCCAGATTATAGCAATCAGCCCCAGCATTTT. The rearrangement uses TRBV7-9 and TRBJ1-5; the D is unclear. Germline V CDR1 and CDR2: SEHNR, FQNEAQ (reference sequence). The CDR3 sequence is 14 residues long. V was trimmed by 5 bases and J by 0 bases, leaving 8 bases between them.

This clone was found a few times. The same CDR3 arises from other DNA sequences in this sample as well. This sequence joins TRBV5-1 and TRBJ2-7; no definite D call. Trimming cost V 0 bases and J 3 bases, with 7 bases left between them. Germline V lookup: CDR1 SGHRS, CDR2 YFSETQ. This CDR3 spans 13 amino acids. The chain's CDR3 is CASSLAAGYEQYF. The CDR3 DNA follows: TGCGCCAGCAGCTTGGCCGCAGGCTACGAGCAGTACTTC.

DNA of the CDR3: TGTGCCAGCAGCCTATTTAGCGGGAGGGCGGGGAATGAGCAGTTCTTC. It yields the protein CASSLFSGRAGNEQFF. J is TRBJ2-1 and V is TRBV5-4; 11 bases align to TRBD2. Per germline, CDR1 SGHNT and CDR2 YYREEE (reference sequence). J gave up 7 bases and V 4 bases, and 10 bases lay outside the gene matches. This CDR3 is 16 amino acids long.

The J gene is TRBJ2-7, the V gene TRBV4-3, with 11 positions matching TRBD2. Losses at the gene ends were 3 bases for V and 2 bases for J; bases not matched to a gene: 3. CDR1 and CDR2 (germline): LGHNA, YSLEER. The CDR3 extends over 15 amino acids. The CDR3 bases are TGCGCCAGCAGCCAGACTAGCGGGACAACCTACGAGCAGTACTTC. Translation: CASSQTSGTTYEQYF.

The rearrangement uses TRBV4-3 and TRBJ2-2; D is unclear. Trimming left V 0 bases short and J 1 base short, with 9 bases between. The CDR3 runs 16 residues. CDR1 is LGHNA and CDR2 is YSLEER in the germline V gene. In DNA form, the CDR3 reads TGCGCCAGCAGCCAAGATGGTTCGGTGAACACCGGGGAGCTGTTTTTT. Its translation: CASSQDGSVNTGELFF.

The rearrangement uses TRBV7-2 and TRBJ2-6, with a tentative D call TRBD1 (5 bases). The germline V gene has CDR1 SGHTA and CDR2 FQGNSA. CDR3 length: 18 amino acids. V lost 3 bases and J lost 0, with 15 bases in between. The CDR3 DNA follows: TGTGCCAGCAGCTTGGCTACAGGTTACCCCTCTGGGGCCAACGTCCTGACTTTC. Amino acid sequence: CASSLATGYPSGANVLTF.

The rearrangement uses TRBV5-8 and TRBJ2-7; 13 positions match TRBD2. Germline CDR1 SGHTS, CDR2 YDEGEE. This CDR3 comprises 15 residues. The ends lost 4 bases at V and 7 bases at J; junction bases unmatched: 8. The CDR3 nucleotides are TGTGCCAGCAGCGCAGGACTAGCGGGAGCCGGTGAGCAGTACTTC. This codes for CASSAGLAGAGEQYF.

This clone was counted between two and nine times. The chain combines TRBV9 with TRBJ1-5, with 11 bases fitting TRBD1. The germline V gene encodes CDR1 SGDLS and CDR2 YYNGEE. This CDR3 has 16 residues. Losses at the gene ends were 4 bases for V and 6 bases for J; bases not matched to a gene: 9. CDR3 sequence reads: CASSPGTGGQRQPQHF. CDR3 in DNA: TGTGCCAGCAGCCCCGGGACAGGGGGACAACGTCAGCCCCAGCATTTT.

The rearrangement uses TRBV7-6 and TRBJ1-6; no reliable D call. V was shortened by 4 bases and J by 12 bases, with 22 bases between the two germline ends. The CDR3 extends over 16 amino acids. CDR1 is SGHVS, CDR2 FNYEAQ, per germline. In DNA form, the CDR3 reads TGTGCCAGCAGCTACTACCCGGGATCCTATTTCAAACCCCTCCACTTT. Translated: CASSYYPGSYFKPLHF.